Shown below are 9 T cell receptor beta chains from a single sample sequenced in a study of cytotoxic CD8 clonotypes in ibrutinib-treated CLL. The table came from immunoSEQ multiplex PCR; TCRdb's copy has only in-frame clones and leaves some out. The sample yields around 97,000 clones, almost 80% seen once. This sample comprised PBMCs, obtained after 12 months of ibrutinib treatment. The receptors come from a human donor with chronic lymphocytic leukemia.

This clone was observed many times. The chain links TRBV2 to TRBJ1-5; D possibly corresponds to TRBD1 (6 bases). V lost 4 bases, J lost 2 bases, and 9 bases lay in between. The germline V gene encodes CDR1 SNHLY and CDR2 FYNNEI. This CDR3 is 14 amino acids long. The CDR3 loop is CASSAGEGNQPQHF. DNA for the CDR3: TGTGCCAGCAGTGCAGGGGAGGGCAATCAGCCCCAGCATTTT.

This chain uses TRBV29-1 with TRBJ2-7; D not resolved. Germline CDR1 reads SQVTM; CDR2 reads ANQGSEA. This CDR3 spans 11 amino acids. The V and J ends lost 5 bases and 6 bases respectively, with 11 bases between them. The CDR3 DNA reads TGCAGCGTTCTGGAAAGGACCGAGCAGTACTTC. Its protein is CSVLERTEQYF.

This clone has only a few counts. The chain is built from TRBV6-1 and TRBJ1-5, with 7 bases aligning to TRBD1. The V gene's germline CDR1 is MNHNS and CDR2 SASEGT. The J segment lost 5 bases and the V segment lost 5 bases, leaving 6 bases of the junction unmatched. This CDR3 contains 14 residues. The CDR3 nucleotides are TGTGCCAGCAGTCATACGGACAGGCATCAGCCCCAGCATTTT. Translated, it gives CASSHTDRHQPQHF.

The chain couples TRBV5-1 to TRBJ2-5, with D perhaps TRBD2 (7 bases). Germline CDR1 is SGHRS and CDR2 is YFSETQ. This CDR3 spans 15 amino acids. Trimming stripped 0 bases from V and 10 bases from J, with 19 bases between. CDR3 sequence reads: CASSLAAGTGRGQYF. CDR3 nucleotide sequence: TGCGCCAGCAGCTTGGCCGCGGGCACAGGGAGGGGCCAGTACTTC.

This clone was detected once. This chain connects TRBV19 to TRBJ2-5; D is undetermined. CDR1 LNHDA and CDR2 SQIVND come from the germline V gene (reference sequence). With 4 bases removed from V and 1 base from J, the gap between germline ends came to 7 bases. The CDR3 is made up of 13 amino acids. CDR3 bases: TGTGCCAGTAGTAATACAGTCCAAGAGACCCAGTACTTC. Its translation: CASSNTVQETQYF. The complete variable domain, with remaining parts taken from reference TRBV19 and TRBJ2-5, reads DGGITQSPKYLFRKEGQNVTLSCEQNLNHDAMYWYRQDPGQGLRLIYYSQIVNDFQKGDIAEGYSVSREKKESFPLTVTSAQKNPTAFYLCASSNTVQETQYFGPGTRLLVL.

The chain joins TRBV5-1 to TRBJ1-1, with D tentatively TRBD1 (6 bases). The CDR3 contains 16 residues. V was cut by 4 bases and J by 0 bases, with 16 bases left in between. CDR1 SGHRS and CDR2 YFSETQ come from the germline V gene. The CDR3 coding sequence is TGCGCCAGCAGCCCCCAGACAGGAGATATGAACACTGAAGCTTTCTTT. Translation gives CASSPQTGDMNTEAFF.

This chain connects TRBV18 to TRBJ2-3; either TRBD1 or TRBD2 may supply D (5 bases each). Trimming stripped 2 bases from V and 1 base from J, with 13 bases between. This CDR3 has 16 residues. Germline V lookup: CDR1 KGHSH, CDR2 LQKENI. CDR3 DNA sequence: TGTGCCAGCTCACCAAAGGTGAGGGGTGGCACAGATACGCAGTATTTT. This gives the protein CASSPKVRGGTDTQYF.

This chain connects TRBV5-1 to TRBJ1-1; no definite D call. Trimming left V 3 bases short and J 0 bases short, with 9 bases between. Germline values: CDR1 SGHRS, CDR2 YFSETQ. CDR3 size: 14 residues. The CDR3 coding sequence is TGCGCCAGCAGCTCCCCTGATTTGAACACTGAAGCTTTCTTT. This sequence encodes CASSSPDLNTEAFF. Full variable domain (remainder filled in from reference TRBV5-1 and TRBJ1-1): KAGVTQTPRYLIKTRGQQVTLSCSPISGHRSVSWYQQTPGQGLQFLFEYFSETQRNKGNFPGRFSGRQFSNSRSEMNVSTLELGDSALYLCASSSPDLNTEAFFGQGTRLTVV.

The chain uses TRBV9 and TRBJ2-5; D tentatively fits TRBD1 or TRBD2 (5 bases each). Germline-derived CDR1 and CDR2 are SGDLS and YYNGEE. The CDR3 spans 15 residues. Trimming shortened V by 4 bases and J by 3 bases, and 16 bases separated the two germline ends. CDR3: CASSPRDEREETQYF. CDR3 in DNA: TGTGCCAGCAGCCCCCGGGACGAAAGAGAAGAGACCCAGTACTTC.